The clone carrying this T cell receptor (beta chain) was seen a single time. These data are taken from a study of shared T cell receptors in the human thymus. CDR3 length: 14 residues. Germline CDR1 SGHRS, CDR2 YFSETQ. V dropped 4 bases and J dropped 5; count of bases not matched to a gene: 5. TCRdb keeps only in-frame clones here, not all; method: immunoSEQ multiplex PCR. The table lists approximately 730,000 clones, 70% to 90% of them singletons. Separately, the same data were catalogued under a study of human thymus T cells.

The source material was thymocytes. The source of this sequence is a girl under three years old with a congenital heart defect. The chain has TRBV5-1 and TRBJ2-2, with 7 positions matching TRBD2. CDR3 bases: TGCGCCAGCAGCAGCGGGGCGCGTACCGGGGAGCTGTTTTTT. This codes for CASSSGARTGELFF.